This TCR beta chain was captured by sequencing in a study of OX40 agonist ivuxolimab in advanced cancers. Study-wide points: By week 6 at 0.1 to 3.0 mg/kg, blood CD4+ and CD8+ T cells had expanded clonally.

In regard to this clone: As yet, its antigen is unknown.

Data came from immunoSEQ multiplex PCR; TCRdb stores just in-frame clones and leaves some out. This sample yields just under 65,000 clones, of which 80% to 90% are seen a single time; about a tenth belongs to the top ten. The CDR3 runs to 14 residues. Germline CDR1 and CDR2: KGHSH and LQKENI. Trimming stripped 0 bases from V and 2 bases from J, with 7 bases between. The genes are TRBV18 and TRBJ2-5; no reliable D call. Source: CD4+ or CD8+ T cells sorted from blood, taken in a trial of the OX40 agonist ivuxolimab. The TCR originated in an adult with an advanced solid tumor such as melanoma, head and neck, liver or kidney cancer. This chain's CDR3 is CASSPPSVQETQYF. CDR3 DNA sequence: TGTGCCAGCTCACCACCTTCAGTACAAGAGACCCAGTACTTC. Using reference TRBV18 and TRBJ2-5 for the parts outside the CDR3, the full variable domain is NAGVMQNPRHLVRRRGQEARLRCSPMKGHSHVYWYRQLPEEGLKFMVYLQKENIIDESGMPKERFSAEFPKEGPSILRIQQVVRGDSAAYFCASSPPSVQETQYFGPGTRLLVL.